The clone carrying this T cell receptor beta chain appeared a single time. This sample was taken from a study of T cell responses to AZD1222 COVID-19 vaccine. Germline CDR1 and CDR2: SGHTA and FQGNSA. The V gene end was trimmed by 5 bases and the J gene end by 5 bases; junction bases not matched to a gene: 6. This CDR3 is 14 amino acids long. Sequencing was performed with immunoSEQ multiplex PCR; in TCRdb, only in-frame clones are kept and a portion is missing. The repertoire holds some 120,000 clones, more than 85% seen once, with around 10% in the top ten. The sequence derives from an adult in good health. Sample: peripheral blood, taken on day 0 of MenACWY control vaccination. The chain uses TRBV7-2 and TRBJ2-5, with 9 positions matching TRBD1. In nucleotides, the CDR3 is TGTGCCAGCAGCCGCGACAGGGGGGAGGAGACCCAGTACTTC. The encoded protein is CASSRDRGEETQYF. Combining the CDR3 with reference TRBV7-2 and TRBJ2-5 gives the whole variable domain GAGVSQSPSNKVTEKGKDVELRCDPISGHTALYWYRQSLGQGLEFLIYFQGNSAPDKSGLPSDRFSAERTGGSVSTLTIQRTQQEDSAVYLCASSRDRGEETQYFGPGTRLLVL.